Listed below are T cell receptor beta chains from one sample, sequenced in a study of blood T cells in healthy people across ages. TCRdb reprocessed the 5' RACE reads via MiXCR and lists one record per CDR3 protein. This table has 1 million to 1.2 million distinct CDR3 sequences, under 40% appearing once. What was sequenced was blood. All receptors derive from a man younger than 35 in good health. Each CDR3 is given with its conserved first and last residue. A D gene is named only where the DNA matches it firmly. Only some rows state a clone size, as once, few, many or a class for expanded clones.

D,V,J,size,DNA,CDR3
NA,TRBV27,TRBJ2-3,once,TGTGCCAGCAGTTTAAGCTCTCTGGCGGGCGACACAGATACGCAGTATTTT,CASSLSSLAGDTDTQYF
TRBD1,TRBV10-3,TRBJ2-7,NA,TGTGCCATCAGTGAAAGAGGGACAGCGAGCTCCTACGAGCAGTACTTC,CAISERGTASSYEQYF
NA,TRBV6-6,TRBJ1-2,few,TGTGCCAGCCTGATCGGTTCTGGCTACACCTTC,CASLIGSGYTF
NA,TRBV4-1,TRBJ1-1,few,TGCGCCAGCAGCCAAGATACGGCTTACACTGAAGCTTTCTTT,CASSQDTAYTEAFF
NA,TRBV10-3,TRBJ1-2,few,TGTGCCATCAGTGCACGGGCAGCATTTAACTATGGCTACACCTTC,CAISARAAFNYGYTF
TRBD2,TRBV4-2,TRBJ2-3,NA,TGTGCCAGCAGCCAGACTAGCGGGGACACAGATACGCAGTATTTT,CASSQTSGDTDTQYF
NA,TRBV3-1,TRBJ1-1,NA,TGTGCCAGCAGCCAAGGGTTACGGAACACTGAAGCTTTCTTT,CASSQGLRNTEAFF
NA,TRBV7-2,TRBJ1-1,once,TGTGCCAGCAGCTTAGAGGTTCAGGTAGCGGCTTTCTTT,CASSLEVQVAAFF
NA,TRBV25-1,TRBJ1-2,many,TGTGCCAGCAGTGAAAGTGGCGGTGGCTATGGCTACACCTTC,CASSESGGGYGYTF
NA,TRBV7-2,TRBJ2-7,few,TGTGCCAGCAGCTCCGGACAGTTTCTCGAGCAGTACTTC,CASSSGQFLEQYF
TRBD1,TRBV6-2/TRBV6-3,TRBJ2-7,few,TGTGCCAGCAGTTGGGACAGCCACGAGCAGTACTTC,CASSWDSHEQYF
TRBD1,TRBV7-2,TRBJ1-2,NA,TGTGCCAGCAGCTCAGGGGGCGCGGATGGCTACACCTTC,CASSSGGADGYTF
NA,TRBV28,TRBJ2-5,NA,TGTGCCAGCAGTTTTAGACGGGTCAAGCAGAACCAAGAGACCCAGTACTTC,CASSFRRVKQNQETQYF
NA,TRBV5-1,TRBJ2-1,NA,TGCGCCGGCAGCCTCGGTTCCTACAATGAGCAGTTCTTC,CAGSLGSYNEQFF
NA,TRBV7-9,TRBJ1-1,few,TGTGCCAGCAGCTTACAGGGTGGTGAAGCTTTCTTT,CASSLQGGEAFF
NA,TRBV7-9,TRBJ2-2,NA,TGTGCCAGCAGCACGGGACAGAACACCGGGGAGCTGTTTTTT,CASSTGQNTGELFF
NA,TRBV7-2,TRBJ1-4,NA,TGTGCCAGCAGCCCGCAAAAAGGGTCGCTGTTTTTT,CASSPQKGSLFF
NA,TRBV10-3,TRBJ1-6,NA,TGTGCCATCAGTGAGTCCGGGAGAGGGGCACCCCTCCACTTT,CAISESGRGAPLHF
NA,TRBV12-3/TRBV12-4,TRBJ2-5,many,TGTGCCAGCAGTTTGGGCCATCAAGAGACCCAGTACTTC,CASSLGHQETQYF
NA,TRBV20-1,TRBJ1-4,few,TGCAGTGCCCGGCAGACCGCTTCACTTAATGAAAAACTGTTTTTT,CSARQTASLNEKLFF
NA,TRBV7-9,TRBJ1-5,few,TGTGCCAGCAGCTTACAGAACAATCAGCCCCAGCATTTT,CASSLQNNQPQHF
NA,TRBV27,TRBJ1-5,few,TGTGCCAGCAGTCCAAACAGGCGCCAGCCCCAGCATTTT,CASSPNRRQPQHF
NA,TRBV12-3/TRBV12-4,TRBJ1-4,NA,TGTGCCAGCGCCGATGAAAAACTGTTTTTT,CASADEKLFF
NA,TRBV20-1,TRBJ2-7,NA,TGCAGTGCTAGAACGGACAGCCTATCTTACGAGCAGTACTTC,CSARTDSLSYEQYF
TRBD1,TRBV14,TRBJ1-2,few,TGTGCCAGCAGCCGTTCGGACAGGATCTATGGCTACACCTTC,CASSRSDRIYGYTF
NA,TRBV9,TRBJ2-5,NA,TGTGCCAGCAGCGCCCCAGGGGAAGAGACCCAGTACTTC,CASSAPGEETQYF
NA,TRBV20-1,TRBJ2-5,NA,TGCAGTGCTAGTCGGACTAATAATGAGCAGTACTTC,CSASRTNNEQYF
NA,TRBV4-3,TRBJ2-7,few,TGCGCCAGCAGCCCCTATGTTGTAGGGATAGGGTACGAGCAGTACTTC,CASSPYVVGIGYEQYF
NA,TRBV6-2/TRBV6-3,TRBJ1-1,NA,TGTGCCAGCAGTTATGACCGAGTCAAAGACACTGAAGCTTTCTTT,CASSYDRVKDTEAFF
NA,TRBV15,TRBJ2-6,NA,TGTGCCACCAGCAGAGATATGCGGGGTGCCAACGTCCTGACTTTC,CATSRDMRGANVLTF
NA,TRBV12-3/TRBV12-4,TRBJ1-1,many,TGTGCCAGCAGTCGCGACAGTATGAACACTGAAGCTTTCTTT,CASSRDSMNTEAFF
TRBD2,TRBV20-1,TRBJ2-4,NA,TGCAGTGCTAGCCTAGCGGGGGCCAAAAACATTCAGTACTTC,CSASLAGAKNIQYF
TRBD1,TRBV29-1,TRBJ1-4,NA,TGCAGCGTTGAAGAAGGGGGCGGAGAAAAACTGTTTTTT,CSVEEGGGEKLFF
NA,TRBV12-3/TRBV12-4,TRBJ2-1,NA,TGTGCCAGCAGAAGTTGGTACAATGAGCAGTTCTTC,CASRSWYNEQFF
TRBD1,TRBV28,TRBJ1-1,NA,TGTGCCAGCCGTTTACTGGGACAGGGGGCCGGAGGGAACACTGAAGCTTTCTTT,CASRLLGQGAGGNTEAFF
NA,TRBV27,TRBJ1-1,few,TGTGCCAGCAGATCAGGGGCGTCGAACACTGAAGCTTTCTTT,CASRSGASNTEAFF
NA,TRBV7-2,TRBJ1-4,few,TGTGCCAGCAGCTTAGGACCAGGGGACGATGAAAAACTGTTTTTT,CASSLGPGDDEKLFF
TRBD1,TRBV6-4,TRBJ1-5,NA,TGTGCCAGCAGTGACTCGGACAGGGTCACCCCCCGGGTCCAGCCCCAGCATTTT,CASSDSDRVTPRVQPQHF
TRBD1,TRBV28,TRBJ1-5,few,TGTGCCAGCTTGCCCGGGACAGGCAATCAGCCCCAGCATTTT,CASLPGTGNQPQHF
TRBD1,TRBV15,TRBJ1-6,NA,TGTGCCACCAGCAGGGGACAGACCTATAATTCACCCCTCCACTTT,CATSRGQTYNSPLHF
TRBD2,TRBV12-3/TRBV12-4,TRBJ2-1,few,TGTGCCAGCAGTTTGCCTAGCGGGGGGGCTGTCATCTTGAATGAGCAGTTCTTC,CASSLPSGGAVILNEQFF
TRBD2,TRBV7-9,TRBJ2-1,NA,TGTGCCAGCAGCGCTAGGACTAGCGATGAGCAGTTCTTC,CASSARTSDEQFF
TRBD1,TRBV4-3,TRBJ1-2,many,TGCGCCAGCAGCCAAGTTCACGGGACAGCGCTCGGTGGCTACACCTTC,CASSQVHGTALGGYTF
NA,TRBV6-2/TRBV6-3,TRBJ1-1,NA,TGTGCCAGCATTCCGGGGCGGGCGAGGAACACTGAAGCTTTCTTT,CASIPGRARNTEAFF
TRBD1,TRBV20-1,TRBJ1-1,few,TGCAGTGCTAGTCCGGGACAGGGGGCGGATTTAATGAACACTGAAGCTTTCTTT,CSASPGQGADLMNTEAFF
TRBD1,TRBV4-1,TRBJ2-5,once,TGCGCCAGCAGCCAACCTACCAAAAGTACAGGGGTGAGAGAGACCCAGTACTTC,CASSQPTKSTGVRETQYF
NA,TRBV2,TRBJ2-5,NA,TGCAGCAGTATCCCCGTCACAGTGGGCCAAGAGACCCAGTACTTC,CSSIPVTVGQETQYF
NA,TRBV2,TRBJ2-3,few,TGTGCCAGCAGTCTCCACTATGGTACGCAGTATTTT,CASSLHYGTQYF
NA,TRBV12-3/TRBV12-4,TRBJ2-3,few,TGTGCCAGCAGTCGGCAGATTTCCACAGATACGCAGTATTTT,CASSRQISTDTQYF
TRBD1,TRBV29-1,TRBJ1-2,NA,TGCAGCGTCCAGGCCCGCGGGACAGGGTCTTATGGCTACACCTTC,CSVQARGTGSYGYTF
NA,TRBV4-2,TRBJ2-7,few,TGTGCCAGCAGCCAAGATAAACGGGACGAGCAGTACTTC,CASSQDKRDEQYF
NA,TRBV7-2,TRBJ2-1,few,TGTGCCAGCAGCTTAGCGACAGGCTCCTACAATGAGCAGTTCTTC,CASSLATGSYNEQFF
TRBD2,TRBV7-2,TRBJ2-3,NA,TGTGCCAGCAGCTTAGGGCATTCTGGCGGGGGGCGCACAGATACGCAGTATTTT,CASSLGHSGGGRTDTQYF
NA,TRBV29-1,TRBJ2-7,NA,TGCAGCGTTGATGGCTCCTACAATGAGCAGTACTTC,CSVDGSYNEQYF
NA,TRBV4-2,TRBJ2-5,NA,TGTGCCAGCAGCCAAGAGGGGGGACTGCAAGAGACCCAGTACTTC,CASSQEGGLQETQYF
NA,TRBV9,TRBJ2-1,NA,TGTGCCAGCAGCGGCCCTGGCTCAATCAATCTCAATGAGCAGTTCTTC,CASSGPGSINLNEQFF
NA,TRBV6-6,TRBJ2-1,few,TGTGCCAGCAGTTCAAACGCGGATGAGCAGTTCTTC,CASSSNADEQFF
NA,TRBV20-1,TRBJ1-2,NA,TGCAGTGCCACGGGCGGAGGGTCGAACTATGGCTACACCTTC,CSATGGGSNYGYTF
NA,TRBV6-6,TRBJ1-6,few,TGTGCCAGCAGTTACCGGGCAACCCAGGATTCACCCCTCCACTTT,CASSYRATQDSPLHF